The source of this T cell receptor (beta chain) is a study of blood T cell repertoires in COVID-19. Background on the study: The United States, Italy and Spain supplied acute and convalescent COVID-19 samples. T cells, B-cell-depleted T cells, or PBMCs provided the cDNA or gDNA that served as material.

There are 14 residues in the CDR3. V was clipped by 4 bases and J by 1 base; unmatched bases: 3. Per the germline V gene, CDR1 is MDHEN and CDR2 is SYDVKM. This clone was found once. Per the study methods: For nucleated cells, counts were estimated from reference gene primer amplification. Generated by immunoSEQ multiplex PCR, the TCRdb table keeps only in-frame clones and is missing some. D and trimming were read from the DNA, whereas the V and J calls and clone size are those reported in that table. Of nearly 300,000 clones in the sample, around 89% are singletons; the top ten hold roughly 6.9%. What was sequenced was peripheral blood. The V call is TRBV28, the J call TRBJ2-5, with 7 bases identical to TRBD1. The sequence came from a young woman who had recovered from COVID-19. The CDR3 DNA reads TGTGCCAGCAGTTCGACAGGGATCCAAGAGACCCAGTACTTC. Protein: CASSSTGIQETQYF.